This TCR beta chain was obtained from a study of blood T cell repertoires in COVID-19. As for the study in general: From T cells, B-cell-depleted T cells, or PBMCs came the material, which was cDNA or gDNA.

As originally analysed: The assay estimated nucleated cells by amplifying reference gene primers. Profiling relied on immunoSEQ multiplex PCR, and the TCRdb table lists in-frame clones only, not all of them. The DNA was the basis for D and trimming; V, J and clone size are from that table. The data show 400,000 to 450,000 clones, approximately 90% seen once. Germline CDR1 and CDR2: KGHSH and LQKENI. V shed 3 bases and J 6 bases; nucleotides not matched to a gene: 12. The CDR3 is 17 residues long. A Seattle source enrolled patients during active infection and followed them longitudinally. This clonotype originated in a man aged 18 to 35 with COVID-19, enrolled during active disease. The V and J genes are TRBV18 and TRBJ2-1; TRBD1 matches at 9 bases. The sample was peripheral blood. The CDR3 loop is CASSPGTGIPRANEQFF. The CDR3 coding sequence is TGTGCCAGCTCACCCGGGACAGGGATACCTCGGGCCAATGAGCAGTTCTTC.